One and the same sample provided the 29 T cell receptor beta chains below, sequenced in a study of CD8 T cells in Susac syndrome. Reverse transcription of about 0.5 to 1 ug RNA used random hexamers. Each CDR3 protein is one row after TCRdb ran MiXCR on the immunoSEQ multiplex PCR reads. The table shows under 350,000 distinct CDR3 sequences, with about 91% occurring only once. The specimen was CD4+ T cells from PBMCs. These receptors were taken from a human donor with multiple sclerosis.

This chain joins TRBV2 and TRBJ2-3; D not certain. The CDR3 extends over 17 amino acids. CDR1 and CDR2 (germline): SNHLY, FYNNEI. V was clipped by 7 bases and J by 0 bases, with 20 bases between them. In nucleotides, the CDR3 is TGTGCCAGCACCCTTCGTACCGACGGGTCTAGCACAGATACGCAGTATTTT. As protein: CASTLRTDGSSTDTQYF.

This clonotype was counted a single time. The rearrangement joins TRBV5-1 to TRBJ2-7; possible D gene TRBD2, 6 bases. V was trimmed by 4 bases and J by 5 bases, leaving 16 bases between them. Per germline, CDR1 SGHRS and CDR2 YFSETQ. The CDR3 sequence is 14 residues long. DNA of the CDR3: TGCGCCAGCAGCGTATCTCCTAGCGCCCACGAGCAGTACTTC. It yields the protein CASSVSPSAHEQYF.

The chain carries TRBV2 and TRBJ1-3; no clear D. Per germline, CDR1 SNHLY and CDR2 FYNNEI. The CDR3 contains 13 residues. V was pared by 6 bases and J by 9 bases, with 15 bases between. The chain's CDR3 is CASSPREVATIYF. CDR3 coding DNA: TGTGCCAGCAGCCCCCGGGAGGTTGCCACCATATATTTT. Together with reference TRBV2 and TRBJ1-3, the CDR3 gives the full variable domain: EPEVTQTPSHQVTQMGQEVILRCVPISNHLYFYWYRQILGQKVEFLVSFYNNEISEKSEIFDDQFSVERPDGSNFTLKIRSTKLEDSAMYFCASSPREVATIYFGEGSWLTVV.

The chain couples TRBV20-1 to TRBJ1-6, with D hard to call. V lost 3 bases to trimming and J lost 1 base, with 7 bases between them. There are 14 residues in the CDR3. The germline V gene has CDR1 DFQATT and CDR2 SNEGSKA (reference sequence). The CDR3 DNA is TGCAGTGCTAGCTTCGGGTCCTATAATTCACCCCTCCACTTT. Translation gives CSASFGSYNSPLHF.

The genes are TRBV7-2 and TRBJ1-3; no clear D. Trimming took 1 base from V and 0 from J, leaving 7 bases between them. The germline V gene has CDR1 SGHTA and CDR2 FQGNSA. The CDR3 loop spans 15 amino acids. The CDR3 spells CASSLDRSSGNTIYF. CDR3 in DNA: TGTGCCAGCAGCTTAGACCGCAGCTCTGGAAACACCATATATTTT.

The gene calls are TRBV5-1 and TRBJ2-5, with no clear D. The CDR3 runs 13 residues. The germline V gene has CDR1 SGHRS and CDR2 YFSETQ. Between the trimmed V and J ends, which lost 7 bases and 3 bases, there was a span of 13 bases. The CDR3 region is CASGFGHEETQYF. Written as DNA, the CDR3 is TGCGCCAGCGGATTCGGCCACGAAGAGACCCAGTACTTC.

CDR3 DNA: TGTGCCAGCAGCTCATACAGGGGGGACACTGAAGCTTTCTTT. This translates into CASSSYRGDTEAFF. J is TRBJ1-1 and V is TRBV14, with 8 bases matching TRBD1. Germline V gene data show CDR1 as SGHDN and CDR2 as FVKESK. The CDR3 length is 14 residues. The V segment lost 5 bases and the J segment 3 bases; nucleotides outside the gene matches: 5.

This chain uses TRBV5-1 with TRBJ1-4; D ambiguous. The CDR3 spans 14 residues. V lost 0 bases and J lost 7, with 10 bases in between. CDR1 is SGHRS and CDR2 is YFSETQ in the germline V gene. The CDR3 loop reads CASSLVGDREKLFF. DNA of the CDR3: TGCGCCAGCAGCTTGGTCGGGGATCGTGAAAAACTGTTTTTT.

The rearrangement uses TRBV7-2 and TRBJ2-1; 8 nucleotides line up with TRBD1. The germline gives CDR1 SGHTA, CDR2 FQGNSA. CDR3 length: 16 residues. V was clipped by 4 bases and J by 1 base; unmatched bases: 6. The CDR3 here is CASSSRTGKSYNEQFF. In DNA form, the CDR3 reads TGTGCCAGCAGCTCGAGGACAGGGAAGTCCTACAATGAGCAGTTCTTC.

J is TRBJ1-1 and V is TRBV30; possibly TRBD1 for D (6 bases). CDR1 is GTSNPN, CDR2 SVGIG, per germline (reference sequence). V was cut by 4 bases and J by 4 bases, with 31 bases left in between. CDR3 size: 19 residues. CDR3 in amino acids: CAWTSKVGGSRALGTEAFF. The CDR3 DNA follows: TGTGCCTGGACCAGTAAGGTCGGGGGCAGTCGGGCCTTGGGCACTGAAGCTTTCTTT.

The chain carries TRBV30 and TRBJ1-1; no definite D call. This CDR3 has 13 amino acids. The germline V gene encodes CDR1 GTSNPN and CDR2 SVGIG (reference sequence). V lost 2 bases and J 1 base, leaving 8 bases between the germline ends. CDR3 loop: CAWSQHQNTEAFF. The CDR3 DNA reads TGTGCCTGGAGTCAACATCAGAACACTGAAGCTTTCTTT.

The chain carries TRBV4-1 and TRBJ1-1; D unresolved. CDR3 size: 14 residues. Trimming removed 3 bases from V and 8 bases from J, with 16 bases in between. Germline V lookup: CDR1 MGHRA, CDR2 YSYEKL. The CDR3 sequence: CASSQGRSGREAFF. CDR3 nucleotide sequence: TGCGCCAGCAGCCAGGGAAGGAGCGGAAGAGAAGCTTTCTTT.

The chain employs TRBV5-1 and TRBJ1-2, with 9 bases aligning to TRBD1. Germline-derived CDR1 and CDR2 are SGHRS and YFSETQ. The CDR3 runs 14 residues. J gave up 4 bases and V 2 bases, and 3 bases lay outside the gene matches. For the CDR3, the DNA is TGCGCCAGCAGCTTAAACAGGGGGCCCTATGGCTACACCTTC. It is translated as CASSLNRGPYGYTF.

The V call is TRBV3-1, the J call TRBJ2-1; possible D gene TRBD2, 6 bases. V was pared by 0 bases and J by 3 bases, with 9 bases between. This CDR3 contains 15 residues. Germline values: CDR1 LGHDT, CDR2 YNNKEL (reference sequence). The CDR3 spells CASSQDAGSYNEQFF. In DNA, the CDR3 is TGTGCCAGCAGCCAAGATGCGGGAAGCTACAATGAGCAGTTCTTC.

The chain combines TRBV6-6 with TRBJ1-5; D not certain. Germline loops: CDR1 MNHNY, CDR2 SVGAGI (reference sequence). V was cut by 5 bases and J by 9 bases, with 11 bases left in between. The CDR3 is 12 amino acids. This CDR3 reads CASSRPGGPQHF. CDR3 DNA: TGTGCCAGCAGTCGGCCGGGAGGGCCCCAGCATTTT.

The chain combines TRBV27 with TRBJ2-1; D possibly matches TRBD1 or TRBD2 (5 bases each). The V end lost 5 bases, the J end lost 5 bases, and 22 bases lay between the germline ends. CDR1 and CDR2 from the germline V gene are MNHEY and SMNVEV (reference sequence). The CDR3 length is 17 residues. CDR3 DNA: TGTGCCAGCAGTGCATCCGGGACCAGGGTGGCCCACAATGAGCAGTTCTTC. Translation: CASSASGTRVAHNEQFF.

This clonotype has only a few counts. The V call is TRBV29-1, the J call TRBJ1-1; 10 bases are shared with TRBD1. CDR1 and CDR2 (germline): SQVTM, ANQGSEA. V shed 4 bases, J shed 1 base, and the junction held 0 bases outside the gene matches. There are 13 residues in the CDR3. CDR3 protein: CSVGTGGNTEAFF. As DNA, the CDR3 is TGCAGCGTTGGGACAGGGGGGAACACTGAAGCTTTCTTT.

J is TRBJ2-7 and V is TRBV5-4, with 8 bases that match TRBD1. This CDR3 is built from 16 residues. The V segment lost 3 bases and the J segment 0 bases; nucleotides outside the gene matches: 8. Per germline, CDR1 SGHNT and CDR2 YYREEE (reference sequence). CDR3 coding DNA: TGTGCCAGCAGCTCGAGGGACAGGCGTTCCTCCTACGAGCAGTACTTC. It translates to CASSSRDRRSSYEQYF.

This clonotype was seen only once. The chain joins TRBV20-1 to TRBJ2-1, with TRBD2 matching over 7 bases. V lost 6 bases to trimming and J lost 9 bases; unmatched junction nucleotides: 11. This CDR3 contains 13 residues. CDR1 DFQATT and CDR2 SNEGSKA come from the germline V gene (reference sequence). CDR3 DNA: TGCAGTGCCTCCGGGGGAGGGACGGGTGAGCAGTTCTTC. This translates into CSASGGGTGEQFF.

V and J are TRBV7-9 and TRBJ2-1, with D hard to call. CDR1 and CDR2 from the germline V gene are SEHNR and FQNEAQ (reference sequence). The CDR3 has 13 residues. Trimming stripped 2 bases from V and 6 bases from J, with 8 bases between. CDR3 sequence (DNA): TGTGCCAGCAGCTTAAGGTCAGGCAATGAGCAGTTCTTC. Its protein product is CASSLRSGNEQFF. Based on the CDR3 plus reference TRBV7-9 and TRBJ2-1, the full variable domain is DTGVSQNPRHKITKRGQNVTFRCDPISEHNRLYWYRQTLGQGPEFLTYFQNEAQLEKSRLLSDRFSAERPKGSFSTLEIQRTEQGDSAMYLCASSLRSGNEQFFGPGTRLTVL.

V is TRBV7-9 and J is TRBJ2-1; 7 bases are shared with TRBD2. The CDR3 covers 14 residues. The germline V gene encodes CDR1 SEHNR and CDR2 FQNEAQ (reference sequence). V lost 2 bases and J lost 4; bases outside the gene matches: 2. The CDR3 region has the DNA TGTGCCAGCAGCTTAAGCGGGAAGTACAATGAGCAGTTCTTC. Protein sequence: CASSLSGKYNEQFF.

This sequence joins TRBV5-1 and TRBJ2-1; D is possibly TRBD2 (6 bases). The CDR3 covers 15 residues. The ends were cut back, 3 bases at V and 5 bases at J, with 15 bases in the middle. Germline CDR1 SGHRS, CDR2 YFSETQ. The CDR3 is CASSSQDYSDNEQFF. The DNA of the CDR3 is TGCGCCAGCAGCTCCCAGGACTATTCCGACAATGAGCAGTTCTTC.

This chain's CDR3 is CASSIREHNSPLHF. The DNA of the CDR3 is TGTGCCAGTAGTATCAGGGAACATAATTCACCCCTCCACTTT. The rearrangement links TRBV19 to TRBJ1-6, with D perhaps TRBD1 (5 bases). Per germline, CDR1 LNHDA and CDR2 SQIVND (reference sequence). With 3 bases removed from V and 5 bases from J, the gap between germline ends came to 8 bases. The CDR3 spans 14 residues.

The rearrangement uses TRBV29-1 and TRBJ2-1; the D is unclear. CDR3 length equals 15 residues. Trimming removed 6 bases at V and 7 bases at J, with 22 bases between. Germline CDR1 is SQVTM and CDR2 is ANQGSEA. The CDR3 region has the DNA TGCAGCGTCCTAAAAGGACCGAACACGGGTAATGAGCAGTTCTTC. This translates into CSVLKGPNTGNEQFF.

V and J are TRBV2 and TRBJ2-7; perhaps TRBD1 as D (5 bases). The CDR3 spans 15 residues. Trimming pared 8 bases from V and 5 bases from J, leaving 22 bases between. The germline CDR1 and CDR2 sequences are SNHLY and FYNNEI. This CDR3 is CASFPKGRVIHEQYF. DNA of the CDR3: TGTGCCAGCTTCCCCAAGGGCAGGGTGATCCACGAGCAGTACTTC.

This rearrangement joins TRBV5-1 to TRBJ1-2, with D possibly being TRBD1 (6 bases). The V and J ends lost 0 bases and 6 bases respectively, with 15 bases between them. The CDR3 consists of 15 residues. Germline CDR1 reads SGHRS; CDR2 reads YFSETQ. Here the CDR3 reads CASSLEGGEWDGYTF. CDR3 in DNA: TGCGCCAGCAGCTTGGAGGGGGGCGAATGGGATGGCTACACCTTC.

The rearrangement uses TRBV30 and TRBJ2-2, with unresolved D. Germline loops: CDR1 GTSNPN, CDR2 SVGIG (reference sequence). The CDR3 sequence is 13 residues long. Trimming removed 1 base at V and 4 bases at J, with 7 bases between. This CDR3 reads CAWSGPTTGELFF. CDR3 nucleotides: TGTGCCTGGAGTGGGCCGACCACCGGGGAGCTGTTTTTT.

This clonotype was detected a few times. The V call is TRBV6-5, the J call TRBJ2-7; TRBD1 or TRBD2 may be the D gene (5 bases each). This CDR3 is 15 amino acids long. V was cut by 8 bases and J by 2 bases, with 19 bases left in between. The germline gives CDR1 MNHEY, CDR2 SVGAGI. CDR3 amino acids: CASGTRGRPAYEQYF. The CDR3 DNA reads TGTGCCAGCGGCACGAGGGGTAGGCCTGCCTACGAGCAGTACTTC.

The chain couples TRBV29-1 to TRBJ2-7, with D perhaps TRBD1 (6 bases). V was cut by 4 bases and J by 5 bases, with 15 bases left in between. Germline CDR1 and CDR2: SQVTM and ANQGSEA. The CDR3 is 13 amino acids. The chain's CDR3 is CSVGARGSHEQYF. The CDR3 DNA reads as TGCAGCGTTGGTGCGAGGGGGTCCCACGAGCAGTACTTC.